One and the same sample provided the 24 T cell receptor beta chains below, sequenced in a study of cytomegalovirus exposure and HLA in healthy donors. Method: immunoSEQ multiplex PCR; TCRdb's copy keeps in-frame clones and lacks some. Of more than 200,000 clones listed, around 91% are singletons. The specimen sequenced was PBMCs. The receptors originated from a woman aged 30 to 39 in good health and CMV-seronegative.

The rearrangement joins TRBV7-9 to TRBJ2-7, with D perhaps being TRBD1 or TRBD2 (5 bases each). V lost 8 bases and J lost 5, with 19 bases in between. CDR3 length equals 14 residues. The V gene's germline CDR1 is SEHNR and CDR2 FQNEAQ (reference sequence). CDR3 residues: CASSRGSVADEQYF. CDR3 bases: TGTGCCAGCTCCCGGGGCAGCGTAGCCGACGAGCAGTACTTC.

This rearrangement joins TRBV7-2 to TRBJ2-1; D possibly corresponds to TRBD1 (5 bases). Germline lookup yields CDR1 SGHTA and CDR2 FQGNSA. The V and J ends lost 0 bases and 0 bases respectively, with 12 bases between them. CDR3 size: 17 residues. The CDR3 bases are TGTGCCAGCAGCTTAGCAAGGGGCTTACCCTCCTACAATGAGCAGTTCTTC. Protein product: CASSLARGLPSYNEQFF.

This chain uses TRBV5-1 with TRBJ2-2; 8 bases agree with TRBD1. The length of the CDR3 is 16 residues. V gave up 2 bases and J gave up 1 base; unmatched junction bases: 4. In germline, CDR1 is SGHRS, CDR2 YFSETQ. The CDR3 sequence: CASSFLGTGNTGELFF. DNA for the CDR3: TGCGCCAGCAGCTTCCTGGGGACAGGGAACACCGGGGAGCTGTTTTTT.

The rearrangement joins TRBV5-1 to TRBJ2-7; the D is unclear. Germline-derived CDR1 and CDR2 are SGHRS and YFSETQ. V was pared by 1 base and J by 2 bases, with 13 bases between. The CDR3 contains 15 residues. CDR3 amino acids: CASSLRYPLPYEQYF. Written as DNA, the CDR3 is TGCGCCAGCAGCTTGCGGTACCCCCTCCCCTACGAGCAGTACTTC.

This sequence joins TRBV27 and TRBJ2-5; 7 bases line up with TRBD2. This CDR3 has 13 residues. V dropped 0 bases and J dropped 7; count of bases not matched to a gene: 2. Germline CDR1 and CDR2: MNHEY and SMNVEV (reference sequence). The CDR3 sequence: CASSLSPGGTQYF. For the CDR3, the DNA is TGTGCCAGCAGTTTATCACCGGGGGGGACCCAGTACTTC.

This clone came up once. V is TRBV5-1 and J is TRBJ2-1; no clear D. The V end was cut by 6 bases, the J end by 8 bases, with 21 bases between. CDR1 and CDR2 from the germline V gene are SGHRS and YFSETQ. CDR3 length: 15 amino acids. Here the CDR3 reads CASNEVSRRLDEQFF. The CDR3 bases are TGCGCCAGCAACGAGGTCTCTCGAAGGCTCGATGAGCAGTTCTTC.

This chain joins TRBV27 and TRBJ2-7; the D gene is possibly TRBD2 (6 bases). Trimming shortened V by 4 bases and J by 2 bases, and 15 bases separated the two germline ends. Germline V gives CDR1 MNHEY, CDR2 SMNVEV (reference sequence). The CDR3 runs to 15 residues. The CDR3 DNA is TGTGCCAGCAGTTCCGACAGACCGGGGGCCTACGAGCAGTACTTC. Its protein product is CASSSDRPGAYEQYF.

CDR3 sequence (DNA): TGTGCCAGTCCGGACGCCAAAGGAGAGCAGTACTTC. Its protein product is CASPDAKGEQYF. The V gene is TRBV6-1, the J gene TRBJ2-7; D call uncertain. The length of the CDR3 is 12 residues. Looked up from germline, CDR1 is MNHNS and CDR2 is SASEGT. Trimming pared 9 bases from V and 7 bases from J, leaving 16 bases between.

This chain connects TRBV13 to TRBJ2-1, with TRBD1 identical over 10 bases. The V and J ends lost 5 bases and 7 bases, in that order; junction bases with no gene match: 26. The CDR3 totals 21 residues. Germline assignment: CDR1 PRHDT and CDR2 FYEKMQ (reference sequence). CDR3 loop: CASSTQPNPGADRGLGNEQFF. The CDR3 DNA follows: TGTGCCAGCAGCACCCAGCCAAACCCCGGTGCGGACAGGGGGTTAGGGAATGAGCAGTTCTTC.

The chain combines TRBV6-4 with TRBJ2-1; D call uncertain. This CDR3 contains 13 residues. Germline CDR1 is MRHNA and CDR2 is SNTAGT. Trimming stripped 0 bases from V and 9 bases from J, with 9 bases between. Written as DNA, the CDR3 is TGTGCCAGCAGTGACTCTGGCATAAGTGAGCAGTTCTTC. Protein sequence: CASSDSGISEQFF.

The chain couples TRBV5-8 to TRBJ2-7, with D unclear. This CDR3 region has 14 residues. Germline V CDR1 and CDR2: SGHTS, YDEGEE. V was pared by 4 bases and J by 2 bases, with 13 bases between. This CDR3 is CASSVRITTYEQYF. Written as DNA, the CDR3 is TGTGCCAGCAGCGTGCGGATTACCACCTACGAGCAGTACTTC.

This chain connects TRBV28 to TRBJ1-5; D perhaps matches TRBD1 (5 bases). There are 13 residues in the CDR3. Germline V lookup: CDR1 MDHEN, CDR2 SYDVKM. V was shortened by 1 base and J by 9 bases, with 10 bases between the two germline ends. The CDR3 coding sequence is TGTGCCAGCAGTTTATTGGGGGTAGGGCCCCAGCATTTT. Protein sequence: CASSLLGVGPQHF.

The chain is built from TRBV2 and TRBJ1-2, with 7 nucleotides matching TRBD1. Germline V gene sequence: CDR1 SNHLY, CDR2 FYNNEI. After removal of 5 bases from V and 5 bases from J, the junction contained 14 bases not matched to a gene. CDR3 size: 16 residues. The CDR3 DNA is TGTGCCAGCAGTCCGACAGGGCCCTCGCCTTTATATGGCTACACCTTC. Translated, it gives CASSPTGPSPLYGYTF.

V gene TRBV11-2 combines with J gene TRBJ2-1; no clear D. The CDR3 spans 19 residues. V was clipped by 4 bases and J by 0 bases, with 22 bases between them. Germline loops: CDR1 SGHAT, CDR2 FQNNGV. CDR3 coding DNA: TGTGCCAGCAGCTCCATTCGGAGCGCAAGAGCCTCCTCCTACAATGAGCAGTTCTTC. This encodes CASSSIRSARASSYNEQFF.

This clone appeared a single time. The chain is built from TRBV5-4 and TRBJ2-2; 9 bases agree with TRBD2. CDR1 is SGHNT and CDR2 is YYREEE in the germline V gene (reference sequence). Trimming at V came to 4 bases and at J to 3 bases, leaving 4 bases not matched to a gene. CDR3 size: 15 residues. CDR3 amino acids: CASSPLAGDTGELFF. Here the CDR3 DNA reads TGTGCCAGCAGCCCGTTAGCGGGAGACACCGGGGAGCTGTTTTTT. Complete variable domain (other parts from reference TRBV5-4 and TRBJ2-2): ETGVTQSPTHLIKTRGQQVTLRCSSQSGHNTVSWYQQALGQGPQFIFQYYREEENGRGNFPPRFSGLQFPNYSSELNVNALELDDSALYLCASSPLAGDTGELFFGEGSRLTVL.

This clone showed up just once. This chain uses TRBV29-1 with TRBJ2-5; D uncertain. The V end lost 5 bases, the J end lost 1 base, and 11 bases lay between the germline ends. Looked up from germline, CDR1 is SQVTM and CDR2 is ANQGSEA. CDR3 size: 13 residues. The CDR3 region is CSVSAVTQETQYF. The CDR3, as DNA: TGCAGCGTTTCGGCGGTGACCCAAGAGACCCAGTACTTC.

This sequence joins TRBV6-5 and TRBJ2-7; 7 bases fit TRBD2. The germline V gene encodes CDR1 MNHEY and CDR2 SVGAGI. The CDR3 is 14 amino acids. The V and J ends lost 8 bases and 1 base, in that order; junction bases with no gene match: 8. The CDR3 region is CASVSGKGSYEQYF. The CDR3 nucleotides read TGTGCCAGCGTCAGCGGGAAGGGGTCCTACGAGCAGTACTTC.

The J gene is TRBJ2-5, the V gene TRBV7-3; D gene uncertain. Trimming took 5 bases from V and 3 from J, leaving 10 bases between them. This CDR3 comprises 13 residues. CDR1 and CDR2 (germline): SGHTA, FQGTGA. This CDR3 reads CASSIRTEETQYF. The CDR3 DNA is TGTGCCAGCAGCATTCGGACGGAAGAGACCCAGTACTTC.

CDR3 sequence: CASSPSLAGVKFGELFF. For the CDR3, the DNA is TGTGCCAGCAGCCCTTCCCTAGCGGGAGTTAAATTCGGGGAGCTGTTTTTT. The chain employs TRBV7-3 and TRBJ2-2; TRBD2 matches at 10 bases. The trim removed 5 bases at V and 7 bases at J, leaving 13 bases unmatched. The CDR3 sequence is 17 residues long. The V gene's germline CDR1 is SGHTA and CDR2 FQGTGA.

This sequence joins TRBV7-6 and TRBJ2-7, with no clear D. Germline CDR1 SGHVS, CDR2 FNYEAQ. The CDR3 extends over 13 amino acids. Trimming took off 1 base at V and 0 bases at J, with 4 bases between the two ends. The CDR3 protein is CASSLDSSYEQYF. The CDR3 DNA reads TGTGCCAGCAGCTTAGACAGCTCCTACGAGCAGTACTTC.

V is TRBV27 and J is TRBJ2-5; 11 bases are a match to TRBD2. Trimming took 4 bases from V and 5 from J; bases not matched to a gene: 6. Germline CDR1 reads MNHEY; CDR2 reads SMNVEV (reference sequence). This CDR3 region has 15 residues. Here the CDR3 DNA reads TGTGCCAGCAGTTCCAGGTCTAGCGGGAGGGAGACCCAGTACTTC. This encodes CASSSRSSGRETQYF.

The rearrangement uses TRBV29-1 and TRBJ2-3; either TRBD1 or TRBD2 may supply D (5 bases each). CDR3 length: 14 amino acids. Trimming pared 5 bases from V and 1 base from J, leaving 13 bases between. Germline assignment: CDR1 SQVTM and CDR2 ANQGSEA. The CDR3 region has the DNA TGCAGCGTTTCGGCAGGGACGCGCACAGATACGCAGTATTTT. Translation gives CSVSAGTRTDTQYF.

This chain uses TRBV27 with TRBJ2-7, with 7 bases matching TRBD1. CDR1 and CDR2 (germline): MNHEY, SMNVEV (reference sequence). The V gene end was trimmed by 6 bases and the J gene end by 4 bases; junction bases not matched to a gene: 6. The length of the CDR3 is 13 residues. The CDR3 here is CASRGTDRYEQYF. In DNA, the CDR3 is TGTGCCAGCAGGGGGACAGATCGGTACGAGCAGTACTTC.

This rearrangement joins TRBV7-3 to TRBJ1-5; D unresolved. Germline CDR1 reads SGHTA; CDR2 reads FQGTGA. Trimming took off 5 bases at V and 8 bases at J, with 13 bases between the two ends. This CDR3 has 13 amino acids. As DNA, the CDR3 is TGTGCCAGCAGCCGAGGCCCGTCCGAGCCCCAGCATTTT. Translating it yields CASSRGPSEPQHF.